A single sample gave rise to the 26 T cell receptor beta chains below, sequenced in a study of T-cell reconstitution after alpha-beta-depleted transplantation in children. A library of TCRbeta sequences, prepared with unique molecular identifiers, was generated. TCRdb itself ran the PCR reads through MiXCR, one entry per CDR3 protein. The table lists 150,000 to 250,000 distinct CDR3 sequences, around 5.9% of them singletons. The specimen was PBMCs, collected before TCRalphabeta/CD19-depleted stem cell transplant. The receptors derive from a girl less than two years old with combined immunodeficiency, due to receive a stem cell transplant.

This clonotype was counted at least ten times. The chain has TRBV12-3 or TRBV12-4 and TRBJ2-5, with 10 bases fitting TRBD2. CDR3 length equals 16 residues. V dropped 6 bases and J dropped 1; count of bases not matched to a gene: 8. The CDR3: CASRDTSGATQETQYF. The CDR3 bases are TGTGCCAGCAGAGATACTAGCGGGGCAACCCAAGAGACCCAGTACTTC.

The table lists this clonotype with many counts. V is TRBV5-6 and J is TRBJ1-1; 9 nucleotides line up with TRBD1. The V gene end was trimmed by 6 bases and the J gene end by 4 bases; junction bases not matched to a gene: 10. CDR3 length: 15 amino acids. CDR1 and CDR2 from the germline V gene are SGHDT and YYEEEE. The CDR3 DNA reads TGTGCCAGCACTGTCCCGGGACAGGGTATCACTGAAGCTTTCTTT. This gives the protein CASTVPGQGITEAFF.

At least ten counts were recorded for this clonotype. The V gene is TRBV4-1, the J gene TRBJ1-1, with D possibly TRBD1 on 5 matching bases. V dropped 1 base and J dropped 7 bases, with 10 bases sitting between them. CDR3 length: 13 residues. Per germline, CDR1 MGHRA and CDR2 YSYEKL. The CDR3 DNA reads TGCGCCAGCAGCCAAGGCCGACAGATTGAAGCTTTCTTT. It yields the protein CASSQGRQIEAFF.

A remark on this clonotype: A much larger clone differs by one base, so this may be a read error. V usage is TRBV20-1 and J usage is TRBJ1-1; D gene uncertain. The V gene lost 1 base and the J gene lost 0 bases, with 12 bases spanning the gap. CDR1 and CDR2 from the germline V gene are DFQATT and SNEGSKA (reference sequence). The CDR3 runs 15 residues. The CDR3 is CSARAVTLLNTEAFF. The CDR3 DNA is TGCAGTGCTAGAGCGGTGACATTGCTGAACACTGAAGCTTTCTTT.

The V and J genes are TRBV30 and TRBJ2-5; D may be TRBD1 (6 bases). Trimming left V 2 bases short and J 2 bases short, with 12 bases between. The CDR3 spans 14 residues. The germline V gene has CDR1 GTSNPN and CDR2 SVGIG (reference sequence). CDR3 sequence: CAWSITGNQETQYF. CDR3 sequence (DNA): TGTGCCTGGAGTATTACAGGGAATCAAGAGACCCAGTACTTC.

The table lists this clonotype with many counts. The chain is built from TRBV20-1 and TRBJ2-1, with 9 bases lining up with TRBD2. The CDR3 runs 13 residues. The V segment lost 4 bases and the J segment 4 bases; nucleotides outside the gene matches: 2. The germline CDR1 and CDR2 sequences are DFQATT and SNEGSKA (reference sequence). The CDR3 loop reads CSATGLAYNEQFF. The CDR3 DNA reads as TGCAGTGCTACGGGACTAGCTTACAATGAGCAGTTCTTC.

This clonotype was observed many times. V gene TRBV7-2 combines with J gene TRBJ2-1; no clear D. CDR3 length: 15 amino acids. Germline values: CDR1 SGHTA, CDR2 FQGNSA. V lost 5 bases and J 0 bases, leaving 11 bases between the germline ends. The CDR3 reads CASSALMSSYNEQFF. In DNA form, the CDR3 reads TGTGCCAGCAGCGCGCTAATGAGCTCCTACAATGAGCAGTTCTTC.

This clonotype showed up many times. CDR3 sequence reads: CASSYFPLAGDDNEQFF. CDR3 sequence (DNA): TGTGCCAGCAGCTACTTCCCACTAGCGGGGGACGACAATGAGCAGTTCTTC. The V call is TRBV7-8, the J call TRBJ2-1, with 11 bases that match TRBD2. Germline loops: CDR1 SGHVS, CDR2 FQNEAQ. CDR3 length: 17 residues. After removal of 4 bases from V and 5 bases from J, the junction contained 10 bases not matched to a gene.

This clonotype has at least ten counts. This chain joins TRBV28 and TRBJ2-7; D is possibly TRBD2 (7 bases). V gave up 6 bases and J gave up 4 bases, with 13 bases separating them. Germline CDR1 reads MDHEN; CDR2 reads SYDVKM. The CDR3 loop spans 13 amino acids. The CDR3 DNA reads TGTGCCAGCAGGAGGGGGGGGGGTTACGAGCAGTACTTC. Translation gives CASRRGGGYEQYF.

This chain connects TRBV10-2 to TRBJ2-1; 11 nucleotides align to TRBD2. V trimming: 6 bases; J trimming: 2 bases; junction bases outside the gene matches: 3. The length of the CDR3 is 15 residues. Germline V gene lookup returns CDR1 WSHSY and CDR2 SAAADI. CDR3 in DNA: TGCGCCAGCAGAACTAGCGGGAGACCCTACAATGAGCAGTTCTTC. It translates to CASRTSGRPYNEQFF.

This clonotype was recorded many times. The V gene is TRBV12-3 or TRBV12-4, the J gene TRBJ2-3; 10 nucleotides line up with TRBD2. V gave up 6 bases and J gave up 3 bases; unmatched junction bases: 6. This CDR3 spans 15 amino acids. In DNA, the CDR3 is TGTGCCAGCAGCATAGCGGGGGGTTCAACAGATACGCAGTATTTT. This encodes CASSIAGGSTDTQYF.

This clonotype was seen at least ten times. The gene calls are TRBV20-1 and TRBJ2-3; 13 bases are a match to TRBD2. Germline lookup yields CDR1 DFQATT and CDR2 SNEGSKA (reference sequence). The CDR3 covers 14 residues. The V segment lost 3 bases and the J segment 9 bases; nucleotides outside the gene matches: 6. The CDR3 region has the DNA TGCAGTGCTAGCCCTACGACTAGCGGGGGGACGCAGTATTTT. Protein product: CSASPTTSGGTQYF.

This clonotype was counted ten times or more. The gene calls are TRBV13 and TRBJ2-2; 10 positions agree with TRBD1. Unmatched junction bases numbered 5, after V lost 3 bases and J lost 4 bases. The CDR3 extends over 16 amino acids. From germline, CDR1 is PRHDT and CDR2 FYEKMQ (reference sequence). CDR3 amino acids: CASSFRDRGPTGELFF. In nucleotides, the CDR3 is TGTGCCAGCAGCTTCAGAGACAGGGGGCCCACCGGGGAGCTGTTTTTT. Looking up the rest from reference TRBV13 and TRBJ2-2 gives the full variable domain: AAGVIQSPRHLIKEKRETATLKCYPIPRHDTVYWYQQGPGQDPQFLISFYEKMQSDKGSIPDRFSAQQFSDYHSELNMSSLELGDSALYFCASSFRDRGPTGELFFGEGSRLTVL.

This clonotype was seen at least ten times. The chain has TRBV25-1 and TRBJ2-7; D is uncertain. CDR3 size: 15 residues. Germline CDR1 and CDR2: MGHDK and SYGVNS. Trimming shortened V by 7 bases and J by 3 bases, and 19 bases separated the two germline ends. CDR3 residues: CASITLEKGYYEQYF. For the CDR3, the DNA is TGTGCCAGCATCACCCTAGAAAAGGGATACTACGAGCAGTACTTC.

The chain combines TRBV12-3 or TRBV12-4 with TRBJ2-1; 12 bases line up with TRBD2. With V trimmed by 5 bases and J by 5 bases, 10 bases remained unmatched. This CDR3 comprises 17 residues. Here the CDR3 reads CASSLWASGRVNNEQFF. The CDR3 DNA reads as TGTGCCAGCAGTCTATGGGCTAGCGGGAGGGTCAACAATGAGCAGTTCTTC.

This clonotype was detected ten times or more. V is TRBV6-2 or TRBV6-3 and J is TRBJ2-3; the match to TRBD1 covers 7 bases. V lost 0 bases and J lost 4; bases outside the gene matches: 7. The CDR3 sequence is 16 residues long. The germline gives CDR1 MNHEY, CDR2 SVGEGT. The CDR3 sequence is CASSYSRDRVSDTQYF. The CDR3, as DNA: TGTGCCAGCAGTTACTCGAGAGACAGGGTCTCAGATACGCAGTATTTT.

About this clonotype itself: It may be a read error: a sequence one base away is much more abundant. The J gene is TRBJ2-1, the V gene TRBV12-3 or TRBV12-4; tentative D call: TRBD1 (5 bases). The CDR3 sequence is 20 residues long. In DNA form, the CDR3 reads TGTGCCAGCAGTCCAGGGATGGCCAGGGCCGGGCGTCCCTCCTACAATGAGGAGTTCTTC. As protein: CASSPGMARAGRPSYNEEFF.

This rearrangement joins TRBV7-2 to TRBJ2-1; 10 nucleotides agree with TRBD2. Germline CDR1 reads SGHTA; CDR2 reads FQGNSA. The V gene end was trimmed by 3 bases and the J gene end by 7 bases; junction bases not matched to a gene: 6. This CDR3 has 15 amino acids. The CDR3 sequence is CASSFLAGVWNEQFF. For the CDR3, the DNA is TGTGCCAGCAGCTTTCTAGCGGGAGTATGGAATGAGCAGTTCTTC.

This clonotype was picked up many times. The chain links TRBV6-5 to TRBJ1-1, with 7 bases that match TRBD1. J gave up 4 bases and V 6 bases, and 11 bases lay outside the gene matches. Germline lookup yields CDR1 MNHEY and CDR2 SVGAGI. This CDR3 region has 15 residues. Here the CDR3 DNA reads TGTGCCAGCAGCCGGACAGGCGGTATAGGCACTGAAGCTTTCTTT. It is translated as CASSRTGGIGTEAFF.

This clonotype appeared many times. The chain couples TRBV29-1 to TRBJ1-2, with D perhaps matching TRBD1 (5 bases). CDR1 and CDR2 from the germline V gene are SQVTM and ANQGSEA. The V and J ends lost 4 bases and 0 bases respectively, with 12 bases between them. The CDR3 consists of 14 residues. The CDR3 spells CSVAGTLANYGYTF. CDR3 DNA: TGCAGCGTTGCCGGGACCCTAGCTAACTATGGCTACACCTTC.

This clonotype was seen a handful of times. The rearrangement links TRBV4-2 to TRBJ2-3; 12 bases match TRBD2. Germline V CDR1 and CDR2: LGHNA, YNFKEQ. The CDR3 is 17 amino acids. Trimming took 0 bases from V and 5 from J; bases not matched to a gene: 6. The CDR3 loop is CASSQDGLAGGRDTQYF. DNA of the CDR3: TGTGCCAGCAGCCAAGATGGTCTAGCGGGGGGGCGAGATACGCAGTATTTT.

The table lists this clonotype with a few counts. The rearrangement uses TRBV11-2 and TRBJ2-1; tentatively, D is TRBD2 (7 bases). The CDR3 has 18 residues. Trimming pared 5 bases from V and 6 bases from J, leaving 26 bases between. Germline CDR1 reads SGHAT; CDR2 reads FQNNGV. The CDR3 coding sequence is TGTGCCAGCAGCCCCGGAGGAGTCGCGGGGGCCGGATTCAATGAGCAGTTCTTC. Amino acid sequence: CASSPGGVAGAGFNEQFF.

Notes on this clonotype: A single base separates this from a much larger clone, so it may be a read error. This chain connects TRBV12-3 or TRBV12-4 to TRBJ2-1; unclear D gene. The CDR3 is 14 amino acids. CDR3 DNA: TGTGCCAGCACCGACACGAGCTCCTACGATGAGCAGTTCTTC. It translates to CASTDTSSYDEQFF.

This clonotype showed up just a few times. J is TRBJ2-5 and V is TRBV11-3; TRBD2 might be the D (5 bases). Germline V gene lookup returns CDR1 SGHNT and CDR2 YENEEA. The CDR3 consists of 20 residues. V was clipped by 2 bases and J by 1 base, with 26 bases between them. The CDR3 sequence is CASSLPIFPSPGLSQETQYF. As DNA, the CDR3 is TGTGCCAGCAGCTTACCGATCTTCCCTAGCCCTGGACTCTCCCAAGAGACCCAGTACTTC.

The sample holds many counts of this clonotype. The CDR3, as DNA: TGTGCCAGCAGTTTAAGGGGACACCTCTACGAGCAGTACTTC. The encoded protein is CASSLRGHLYEQYF. J is TRBJ2-7 and V is TRBV27; TRBD1 might be the D (6 bases). Germline values: CDR1 MNHEY, CDR2 SMNVEV (reference sequence). This CDR3 has 14 residues. V was clipped by 2 bases and J by 3 bases, with 11 bases between them.

This clonotype was picked up many times. The rearrangement joins TRBV7-8 to TRBJ2-1; D is ambiguous. Germline CDR1 is SGHVS and CDR2 is FQNEAQ. This CDR3 has 12 amino acids. V was pared by 2 bases and J by 7 bases, with 6 bases between. CDR3 nucleotides: TGTGCCAGCAGCTTAATATTGAATGAGCAGTTCTTC. It yields the protein CASSLILNEQFF.